This T cell receptor (beta chain) was profiled in a study of blood T cell repertoires in COVID-19. Turning to the study itself: The United States, Italy and Spain were the sources of the acute and convalescent COVID-19 samples. T cells, B-cell-depleted T cells, or PBMCs supplied cDNA or gDNA.

This clone was seen a handful of times. Per the original data handling: Amplification from reference gene primers served as the basis for estimated nucleated cell counts. Sequencing was performed with immunoSEQ multiplex PCR; in TCRdb, only in-frame clones are kept and a portion is missing. V and J calls and clone size are those listed in that table; D and trimming were worked out from the DNA. This table holds 65,000 to 75,000 clones, 78% found once. The trim removed 6 bases at V and 6 bases at J, leaving 7 bases unmatched. The CDR3 loop spans 14 amino acids. Germline V gives CDR1 SNHLY, CDR2 FYNNEI.

The rearrangement links TRBV2 to TRBJ2-2, with 7 bases matching TRBD2. The sequenced material came from peripheral blood. The clonotype was recovered from a human donor in a cohort sampled during active COVID-19. The CDR3 DNA is TGTGCCAGCAGAGGACTAGGATTGGCCGGGGAGCTGTTTTTT. Its translation: CASRGLGLAGELFF.